This paragraph covers one T cell receptor beta chain sequence. The data are from a study of T cell responses to AZD1222 COVID-19 vaccine. Profiling relied on immunoSEQ multiplex PCR, and the TCRdb table lists in-frame clones only, not all of them. The table has about 150,000 clones, around 86% seen once. Sample: peripheral blood, taken 28 days after the second AZD1222 dose. The sequence was obtained from an adult who received the AZD1222 COVID-19 vaccine.

For the CDR3, the DNA is TGTGCCAGTGGGAGCGGCGGAGGGGAGACCCAGTACTTC. It translates to CASGSGGGETQYF. The chain couples TRBV19 to TRBJ2-5; D perhaps matches TRBD2 (6 bases). Germline V CDR1 and CDR2: LNHDA, SQIVND (reference sequence). The V end lost 8 bases, the J end lost 5 bases, and 15 bases lay between the germline ends. The CDR3 consists of 13 residues.